This T cell receptor (beta chain) stems from a study of blood T cell repertoires in COVID-19. Original data processing: By means of reference gene primer amplification, nucleated cell counts were estimated. Using immunoSEQ multiplex PCR, the repertoire was profiled, and TCRdb retains in-frame clones only, with some absent. V, J and clone size reflect that table, while D and trimming were determined from the DNA. The table includes about 130,000 clones, 85% to 90% detected once. The CDR3 is made up of 15 amino acids. V dropped 1 base and J dropped 2 bases, with 9 bases sitting between them. Germline V gives CDR1 SGHTA, CDR2 FQGNSA.

The sequence derives from a man aged 60 to 75 with COVID-19, enrolled during active disease. The specimen was peripheral blood. The chain uses TRBV7-2 and TRBJ1-5, with D uncertain. CDR3: CASSLGGVGNQPQHF. CDR3 nucleotide sequence: TGTGCCAGCAGCTTAGGTGGAGTAGGCAATCAGCCCCAGCATTTT.